This T cell receptor (beta chain) was recovered during a study of CD8 T cells in ankylosing spondylitis. Study-wide findings and caveats: Disease-linked clones were CD8+ and relatively rare in peripheral blood. A TCR beta motif made of several highly homologous variants seemed typical of ankylosing spondylitis blood.

With regard to this clonotype: Its cognate antigen is unknown.

Making use of molecular barcodes, quantitative 5'-RACE generated TCR beta libraries. MiXCR, run by TCRdb on the 5' RACE reads, gives a single entry per CDR3 protein. The sample includes a few hundred thousand distinct CDR3 sequences, about 17% of them seen just once. Sequences were obtained from blood, either unsorted or a sorted T cell fraction (not recorded which). The clonotype originates from a male donor with ankylosing spondylitis.

CDR3 nucleotide sequence: TGTGCCAGCTCACCCCTTTACCGGGACAGGGTCCCCTACAATGAGCAGTTCTTC. Its protein is CASSPLYRDRVPYNEQFF. This chain connects TRBV18 to TRBJ2-1; 9 nucleotides match TRBD1. There are 18 residues in the CDR3. V shed 3 bases and J 2 bases; nucleotides not matched to a gene: 11. CDR1 KGHSH and CDR2 LQKENI come from the germline V gene.